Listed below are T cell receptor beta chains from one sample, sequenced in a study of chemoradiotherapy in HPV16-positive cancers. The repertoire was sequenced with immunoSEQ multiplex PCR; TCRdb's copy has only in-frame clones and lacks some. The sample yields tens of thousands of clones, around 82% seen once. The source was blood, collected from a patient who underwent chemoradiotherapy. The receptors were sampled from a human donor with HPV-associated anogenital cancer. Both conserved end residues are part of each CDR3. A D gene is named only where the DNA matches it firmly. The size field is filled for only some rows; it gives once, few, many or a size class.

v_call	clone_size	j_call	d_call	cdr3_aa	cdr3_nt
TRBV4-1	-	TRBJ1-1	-	CASSLRRGPTEAFF	TGCGCCAGCAGCCTTAGACGAGGGCCGACTGAAGCTTTCTTT
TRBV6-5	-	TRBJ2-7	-	CASSPGDSTYEQYF	TGTGCCAGCAGCCCCGGGGACTCTACCTACGAGCAGTACTTC
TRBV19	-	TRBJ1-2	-	CASSTPLSELNYGYTF	TGTGCCAGTAGTACCCCTCTCTCAGAACTAAACTATGGCTACACCTTC
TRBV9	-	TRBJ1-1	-	CASSVGLINTEAFF	TGTGCCAGCAGCGTAGGTTTGATAAACACTGAAGCTTTCTTT
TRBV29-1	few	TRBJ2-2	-	CSADGHLGGELFF	TGCAGCGCTGACGGACATTTGGGCGGGGAGCTGTTTTTT
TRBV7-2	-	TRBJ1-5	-	CASSTHGLTGSQPQHF	TGTGCCAGCAGCACACACGGGCTGACAGGTAGCCAGCCCCAGCATTTT
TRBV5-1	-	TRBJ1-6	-	CASSTDTLGASPLHF	TGCGCCAGCAGCACGGACACCCTGGGGGCTTCACCCCTCCACTTT
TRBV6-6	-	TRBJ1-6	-	CASSYRTDNSPLHF	TGTGCCAGCAGTTACAGGACTGATAATTCACCCCTCCACTTT
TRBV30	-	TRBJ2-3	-	CAWIQREDTQYF	TGTGCCTGGATCCAACGGGAAGATACGCAGTATTTT
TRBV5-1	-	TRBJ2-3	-	CASSPGGRNRGADTQYF	TGCGCCAGCAGCCCGGGAGGCCGGAACCGGGGGGCCGATACGCAGTATTTT
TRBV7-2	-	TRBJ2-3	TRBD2	CASSLVAGGDTQYF	TGTGCCAGCAGCTTAGTGGCCGGGGGGGATACGCAGTATTTT
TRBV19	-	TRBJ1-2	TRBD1	CASSPGTGTGFGYGYTF	TGTGCCAGTAGTCCAGGAACCGGGACAGGGTTCGGCTATGGCTACACCTTC
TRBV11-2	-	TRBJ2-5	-	CASSLRDGQETQYF	TGTGCCAGCAGCCTCCGGGACGGACAAGAGACCCAGTACTTC
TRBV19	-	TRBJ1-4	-	CASSIGTGKSEKLFF	TGTGCCAGTAGTATAGGCACAGGGAAGTCCGAAAAACTGTTTTTT
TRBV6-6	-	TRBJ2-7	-	CASTGIRRQNSYEQYF	TGTGCCAGCACAGGGATACGCCGACAAAATTCCTACGAGCAGTACTTC
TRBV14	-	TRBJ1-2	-	CASSRSGPYGYTF	TGTGCCAGCAGCCGGTCAGGGCCCTATGGCTACACCTTC
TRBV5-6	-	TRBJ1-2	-	CASSLPQGRTNYGYTF	TGTGCCAGCAGCTTACCCCAGGGGCGAACTAACTATGGCTACACCTTC
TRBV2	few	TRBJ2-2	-	CASTSRDFHTGELFF	TGTGCCAGCACGTCGAGGGACTTCCACACCGGGGAGCTGTTTTTT
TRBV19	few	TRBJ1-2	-	CATDGYTF	TGTGCCACCGATGGCTACACCTTC
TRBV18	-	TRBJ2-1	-	CASSPGTGAYNEQFF	TGTGCCAGCTCACCAGGGACGGGGGCCTACAATGAGCAGTTCTTC
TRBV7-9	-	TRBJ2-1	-	CASSAGNNEQFF	TGTGCCAGCAGCGCAGGTAACAATGAGCAGTTCTTC
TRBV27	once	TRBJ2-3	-	CASAREGTDTQYF	TGTGCCAGCGCGCGAGAGGGCACAGATACGCAGTATTTT
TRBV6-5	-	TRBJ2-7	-	CASTRLTGAYEQYF	TGTGCCAGCACCCGTTTGACAGGAGCCTACGAGCAGTACTTC
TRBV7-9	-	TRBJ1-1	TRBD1	CASTLQGANTEAFF	TGTGCCAGCACCTTGCAGGGGGCGAACACTGAAGCTTTCTTT
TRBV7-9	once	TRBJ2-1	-	CATLLGGKQFF	TGTGCCACCCTGCTCGGGGGTAAGCAGTTCTTC
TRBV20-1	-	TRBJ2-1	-	CSATWGNEQFF	TGCAGTGCTACCTGGGGGAATGAGCAGTTCTTC
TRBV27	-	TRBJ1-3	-	CASSLTVHGNTIYF	TGTGCCAGCAGTTTAACAGTGCATGGAAACACCATATATTTT
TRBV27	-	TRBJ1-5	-	CASSFYSNQPQHF	TGTGCCAGCAGTTTCTATAGCAATCAGCCCCAGCATTTT
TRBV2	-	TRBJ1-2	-	CASSEARGTGRINYGYTF	TGTGCCAGCAGTGAAGCGAGGGGGACGGGGCGTATTAACTATGGCTACACCTTC
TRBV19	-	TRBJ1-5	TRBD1	CASKGAAGGRGRQPQHF	TGTGCCAGTAAAGGAGCGGCAGGGGGCAGGGGTAGGCAGCCCCAGCATTTT
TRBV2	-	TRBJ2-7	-	CARSSTLSSYEQYF	TGTGCCAGGAGCAGTACACTAAGCTCCTACGAGCAGTACTTC
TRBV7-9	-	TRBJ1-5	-	CASSSAAAGPQHF	TGTGCCAGCAGTTCAGCCGCCGCGGGGCCCCAGCATTTT
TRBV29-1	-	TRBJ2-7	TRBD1	CSVWGQGARYEQYF	TGCAGCGTTTGGGGACAGGGAGCTCGCTACGAGCAGTACTTC
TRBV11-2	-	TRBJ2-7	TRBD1	CASSFPRDRKTPDSYEQYF	TGTGCCAGCAGCTTTCCACGGGACAGAAAAACCCCAGACTCCTACGAGCAGTACTTC
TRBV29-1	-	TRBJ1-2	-	CSVESLGQDSNYGYTF	TGCAGCGTTGAATCGCTTGGCCAGGACTCTAACTATGGCTACACCTTC
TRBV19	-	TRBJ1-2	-	CASSIQGTIGYTF	TGTGCCAGTAGTATACAGGGGACAATAGGCTACACCTTC
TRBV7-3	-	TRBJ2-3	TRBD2	CASAPGGIDTQYF	TGTGCCAGCGCCCCGGGAGGGATAGATACGCAGTATTTT
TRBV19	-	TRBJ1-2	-	CASSMRSLLGANYGYTF	TGTGCCAGTAGTATGAGATCCCTTCTCGGAGCTAACTATGGCTACACCTTC
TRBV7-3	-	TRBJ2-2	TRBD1	CASSFLPGTGSGELFF	TGTGCCAGCAGCTTCCTGCCCGGGACAGGGTCCGGGGAGCTGTTTTTT
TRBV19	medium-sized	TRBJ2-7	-	CASSIWTDTYEQYF	TGTGCCAGTAGTATTTGGACAGATACCTACGAGCAGTACTTC
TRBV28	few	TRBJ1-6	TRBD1	CASSGGDSLYNSPLHF	TGTGCCAGCTCCGGCGGGGACAGCCTCTATAATTCACCCCTCCACTTT
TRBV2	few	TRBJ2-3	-	CASRSQGTDTQYF	TGTGCCAGCAGGTCACAAGGGACAGATACGCAGTATTTT
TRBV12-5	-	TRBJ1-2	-	CASGLVYWDFGYGYTF	TGTGCTAGTGGTTTGGTATACTGGGATTTTGGCTATGGCTACACCTTC
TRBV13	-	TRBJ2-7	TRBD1	CASSFRQGNYEQYF	TGTGCCAGCAGCTTTAGACAGGGAAATTACGAGCAGTACTTC